Listed here are 23 T cell receptor beta chains from one sample, sequenced in a study of blood T cell repertoires in COVID-19. The repertoire was sequenced with immunoSEQ multiplex PCR; TCRdb's copy has only in-frame clones and lacks some. The table includes 150,000 to 200,000 clones, about 83% detected once. Sequenced material: peripheral blood. The receptors originated from a woman of 80 years or more with acute or convalescent COVID-19.

The chain links TRBV2 to TRBJ1-6; 9 positions match TRBD1. V lost 9 bases, J lost 14 bases, and 14 bases stayed unmatched. The CDR3 has 14 residues. Germline CDR1 reads SNHLY; CDR2 reads FYNNEI. The DNA of the CDR3 is TGTGCCAGTACGGGACAGGGTTACCGGTCCACCCTCCACTTT. It yields the protein CASTGQGYRSTLHF.

The chain couples TRBV6-5 to TRBJ1-1; D not certain. Germline V CDR1 and CDR2: MNHEY, SVGAGI. The CDR3 contains 13 residues. The V and J ends lost 4 bases and 1 base respectively, with 7 bases between them. The chain's CDR3 is CASSSPSNTEAFF. CDR3 DNA: TGTGCCAGCAGTTCCCCCTCGAACACTGAAGCTTTCTTT.

The chain has TRBV10-3 and TRBJ2-3; a possible D gene is TRBD2 (7 bases). CDR1 is ENHRY and CDR2 is SYGVKD in the germline V gene. The CDR3 covers 18 residues. V shed 4 bases and J shed 2 bases, with 22 bases lying between them. In DNA, the CDR3 is TGTGCCATCAGTGGTAGTCAGGAACGGGGGGCTCTCACAGATACGCAGTATTTT. Translating gives CAISGSQERGALTDTQYF.

CDR3 in amino acids: CSASTDTDTQYF. CDR3 sequence (DNA): TGCAGTGCTAGTACTGACACAGATACGCAGTATTTT. This chain uses TRBV20-1 with TRBJ2-3; no firm D call. V shed 3 bases and J shed 2 bases, with 6 bases lying between them. This CDR3 comprises 12 residues. The V gene's germline CDR1 is DFQATT and CDR2 SNEGSKA (reference sequence).

V and J are TRBV11-2 and TRBJ2-1, with no clear D. This CDR3 region has 14 residues. Germline CDR1 and CDR2: SGHAT and FQNNGV. Deletions cut 3 bases from V and 4 bases from J, with 10 bases between. The CDR3 DNA follows: TGTGCCAGCAGCTTTCTTGGCGGATACAATGAGCAGTTCTTC. Translated, it gives CASSFLGGYNEQFF.

The CDR3 bases are TGTGCCAGCAGCACGGGACAACTTAATGAAAAACTGTTTTTT. Protein sequence: CASSTGQLNEKLFF. This chain connects TRBV27 to TRBJ1-4; perhaps TRBD1 as D (6 bases). The germline V gene has CDR1 MNHEY and CDR2 SMNVEV (reference sequence). The CDR3 has 14 residues. Deletions cut 6 bases from V and 4 bases from J, with 12 bases between.

The gene calls are TRBV5-1 and TRBJ2-1; TRBD1 matches at 7 bases. Germline lookup yields CDR1 SGHRS and CDR2 YFSETQ. The CDR3 is 14 amino acids. V gave up 5 bases and J gave up 1 base; unmatched junction bases: 3. The CDR3: CASSRQGSYNEQFF. The CDR3 bases are TGCGCCAGCAGTCGACAGGGATCCTACAATGAGCAGTTCTTC.

The chain joins TRBV18 to TRBJ2-2, with D perhaps matching TRBD1 (5 bases). This CDR3 region has 17 residues. Between the trimmed V and J ends, which lost 2 bases and 0 bases, there was a span of 13 bases. Germline V CDR1 and CDR2: KGHSH, LQKENI. The CDR3 DNA reads TGTGCCAGCTCACCATTTAGCCAGGGCGCGAACACCGGGGAGCTGTTTTTT. It specifies CASSPFSQGANTGELFF.

The rearrangement joins TRBV5-6 to TRBJ1-3; 7 bases fit TRBD1. The V gene's germline CDR1 is SGHDT and CDR2 YYEEEE. There are 16 residues in the CDR3. The trim removed 1 base at V and 2 bases at J, leaving 6 bases unmatched. The CDR3 DNA follows: TGTGCCAGCAGCTTGCGTGACAGGGTCGCTGGAAACACCATATATTTT. It specifies CASSLRDRVAGNTIYF. Combining the CDR3 with reference TRBV5-6 and TRBJ1-3 gives the whole variable domain DAGVTQSPTHLIKTRGQQVTLRCSPKSGHDTVSWYQQALGQGPQFIFQYYEEEERQRGNFPDRFSGHQFPNYSSELNVNALLLGDSALYLCASSLRDRVAGNTIYFGEGSWLTVV.

The chain carries TRBV23-1 and TRBJ1-1; 7 bases are a match to TRBD1. TRBV23-1 is labeled an ORF, and its function is uncertain. The CDR3 extends over 14 amino acids. V dropped 10 bases and J dropped 3; count of bases not matched to a gene: 11. CDR3: CANTRRDRDTEAFF. DNA for the CDR3: TGCGCCAACACACGACGGGACAGAGACACTGAAGCTTTCTTT.

The chain joins TRBV2 to TRBJ1-4, with D perhaps matching TRBD1 (6 bases). V shed 6 bases and J shed 3 bases, with 14 bases lying between them. Germline V lookup: CDR1 SNHLY, CDR2 FYNNEI. The CDR3 contains 15 residues. The CDR3 spells CASREQGMANEKLFF. CDR3 DNA: TGTGCCAGCAGGGAACAGGGTATGGCTAATGAAAAACTGTTTTTT. The full variable domain, completed using reference TRBV2 and TRBJ1-4, is EPEVTQTPSHQVTQMGQEVILRCVPISNHLYFYWYRQILGQKVEFLVSFYNNEISEKSEIFDDQFSVERPDGSNFTLKIRSTKLEDSAMYFCASREQGMANEKLFFGSGTQLSVL.

V is TRBV27 and J is TRBJ2-5; D is possibly TRBD1 (5 bases). Germline V gene sequence: CDR1 MNHEY, CDR2 SMNVEV (reference sequence). The CDR3 contains 16 residues. V gave up 5 bases and J gave up 3 bases, with 19 bases separating them. The CDR3 DNA is TGTGCCAGCAGTGTCACAGGTTACGGGTCCGAAGAGACCCAGTACTTC. Its translation: CASSVTGYGSEETQYF.

The chain links TRBV7-3 to TRBJ2-2, with D tentatively TRBD2 (6 bases). V lost 2 bases and J lost 5, with 9 bases in between. The CDR3 covers 14 residues. Per the germline V gene, CDR1 is SGHTA and CDR2 is FQGTGA. As DNA, the CDR3 is TGTGCCAGCAGCTTATCGGCGGGAACCGGGGAGCTGTTTTTT. Amino acid sequence: CASSLSAGTGELFF.

This clone was counted ten times or more. V is TRBV13 and J is TRBJ1-2; 7 nucleotides agree with TRBD1. Per germline, CDR1 PRHDT and CDR2 FYEKMQ (reference sequence). V lost 0 bases, J lost 7 bases, and 5 bases stayed unmatched. The CDR3 loop spans 14 amino acids. CDR3: CASSLGSGGFGYTF. CDR3 DNA: TGTGCCAGCAGCTTAGGGTCAGGGGGATTTGGCTACACCTTC.

The gene calls are TRBV4-2 and TRBJ1-4; 7 nucleotides line up with TRBD1. With 0 bases clipped from V and 7 bases from J, the junction kept 5 bases outside the gene matches. CDR1 and CDR2 (germline): LGHNA, YNFKEQ. CDR3 length: 15 amino acids. The CDR3 loop reads CASSQDQQGFEKLFF. The CDR3 DNA follows: TGTGCCAGCAGCCAAGATCAACAGGGGTTTGAAAAACTGTTTTTT.

The rearrangement links TRBV12-5 to TRBJ1-1, with 8 bases lining up with TRBD1. Per the germline V gene, CDR1 is LGHNT and CDR2 is FRNRAP. V shed 2 bases and J 5 bases; nucleotides not matched to a gene: 4. CDR3 length equals 14 residues. The CDR3 coding sequence is TGTGCTAGTGGTTTGCAGGGGGCGGTTACTGAAGCTTTCTTT. Encoded protein: CASGLQGAVTEAFF.

This chain links TRBV2 with TRBJ2-3; 8 positions agree with TRBD1. V gave up 4 bases and J gave up 2 bases; unmatched junction bases: 8. The CDR3 is 16 amino acids. Germline CDR1 SNHLY, CDR2 FYNNEI. CDR3 sequence reads: CASSVQGQGDTDTQYF. CDR3 bases: TGTGCCAGCAGTGTTCAAGGACAGGGCGACACAGATACGCAGTATTTT.

This clone has only a few counts. The junction and the germline gene differ at one end; a read error may be behind it. The chain links TRBV4-2 to TRBJ2-7; TRBD2 agrees at 13 bases. From germline, CDR1 is LGHNA and CDR2 YNFKEQ. This CDR3 comprises 15 residues. The CDR3 region has the DNA TGTGCCAGCAGACAAGGACTAGCGGGAGTAGGGGAGCAGTACTTC. This gives the protein CASRQGLAGVGEQYF.

This clone was seen a few times. The rearrangement joins TRBV6-5 to TRBJ1-1, with 8 positions matching TRBD1. Germline V CDR1 and CDR2: MNHEY, SVGAGI. The CDR3 extends over 14 amino acids. Trimming took 5 bases from V and 1 from J; bases not matched to a gene: 3. CDR3 sequence reads: CASSQQGGNTEAFF. Written as DNA, the CDR3 is TGTGCCAGCAGTCAACAGGGGGGGAACACTGAAGCTTTCTTT.

The chain combines TRBV19 with TRBJ2-4, with D possibly being TRBD1 (6 bases). The germline V gene encodes CDR1 LNHDA and CDR2 SQIVND (reference sequence). V lost 4 bases to trimming and J lost 2 bases, with 15 bases between them. The CDR3 has 16 residues. In nucleotides, the CDR3 is TGTGCCAGTAGTACCCTTTTACAGGGACCCAAAAACATTCAGTACTTC. This translates into CASSTLLQGPKNIQYF. Complete variable domain (other parts from reference TRBV19 and TRBJ2-4): DGGITQSPKYLFRKEGQNVTLSCEQNLNHDAMYWYRQDPGQGLRLIYYSQIVNDFQKGDIAEGYSVSREKKESFPLTVTSAQKNPTAFYLCASSTLLQGPKNIQYFGAGTRLSVL.

A few counts support this clone. For the CDR3, the DNA is TGTGCCAGCAGCTTAGGGGTAGCGGGGAGCCAAGAGACCCAGTACTTC. It translates to CASSLGVAGSQETQYF. This sequence joins TRBV7-9 and TRBJ2-5; 8 bases agree with TRBD2. Per germline, CDR1 SEHNR and CDR2 FQNEAQ (reference sequence). This CDR3 contains 16 residues. Unmatched junction bases numbered 5, after V lost 1 base and J lost 1 base. Variable domain in full (rest from reference TRBV7-9 and TRBJ2-5): DTGVSQNPRHKITKRGQNVTFRCDPISEHNRLYWYRQTLGQGPEFLTYFQNEAQLEKSRLLSDRFSAERPKGSFSTLEIQRTEQGDSAMYLCASSLGVAGSQETQYFGPGTRLLVL.

The chain combines TRBV7-8 with TRBJ1-2; tentative D call: TRBD1 (5 bases). Trimming took 5 bases from V and 2 from J, leaving 15 bases between them. The germline V gene has CDR1 SGHVS and CDR2 FQNEAQ. This CDR3 contains 15 residues. The CDR3 reads CASSPQSGRNYGYTF. The CDR3 region has the DNA TGTGCCAGCAGCCCTCAATCAGGGCGGAACTATGGCTACACCTTC. The full variable domain, completed using reference TRBV7-8 and TRBJ1-2, is GAGVSQSPRYKVAKRGQDVALRCDPISGHVSLFWYQQALGQGPEFLTYFQNEAQLDKSGLPSDRFFAERPEGSVSTLKIQRTQQEDSAVYLCASSPQSGRNYGYTFGSGTRLTVV.

The DNA of the CDR3 is TGTGCCAGCTCACCAGGCCTGTTCCAAGAGACCCAGTACTTC. Its protein product is CASSPGLFQETQYF. J is TRBJ2-5 and V is TRBV18, with D unresolved. CDR1 is KGHSH, CDR2 LQKENI, per germline. Between the trimmed V and J ends, which lost 2 bases and 1 base, there was a span of 8 bases. The CDR3 totals 14 residues.